This T cell receptor (beta chain) was captured by sequencing in a study of response to subunit inactivated influenza vaccine. Points from the study as a whole: Authors suggested few new T cells are recruited by each seasonal influenza vaccination.

TCRdb processed the RT-PCR reads anew with MiXCR; each CDR3 protein has one entry. In the table there are approximately 170,000 distinct CDR3 sequences, over 13% of which are singletons. As to this clonotype: Its antigen is currently unknown.

Trimming shortened V by 0 bases and J by 6 bases, and 11 bases separated the two germline ends. This CDR3 has 14 amino acids. Germline lookup yields CDR1 LGHNA and CDR2 YSLEER. The chain links TRBV4-3 to TRBJ1-1; D possibly corresponds to TRBD1 (5 bases). The clonotype was recovered from a middle-aged man who received an inactivated influenza vaccine. The material sequenced was CD8+ T cells sorted from PBMCs, taken around 5 days after vaccination. The CDR3 DNA reads as TGCGCCAGCAGCCAAGAACTGGGGGGTTCTGAAGCTTTCTTT. Translating it yields CASSQELGGSEAFF.